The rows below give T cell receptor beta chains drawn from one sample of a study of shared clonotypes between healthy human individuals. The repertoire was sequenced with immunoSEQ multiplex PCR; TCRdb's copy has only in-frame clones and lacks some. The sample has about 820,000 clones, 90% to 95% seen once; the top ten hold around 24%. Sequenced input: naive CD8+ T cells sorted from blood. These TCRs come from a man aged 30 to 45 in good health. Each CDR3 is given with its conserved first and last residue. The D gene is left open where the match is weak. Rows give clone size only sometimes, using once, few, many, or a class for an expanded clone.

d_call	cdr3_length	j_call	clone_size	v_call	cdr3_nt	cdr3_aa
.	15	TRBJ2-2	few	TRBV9	TGTGCCAGCTCCGTGGAGGGTTTCTACACCGGGGAGCTGTTTTTT	CASSVEGFYTGELFF
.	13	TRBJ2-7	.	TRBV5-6	TGTGCCAGCAGTCAGGGCAGGGGCCACGAGCAGTACTTC	CASSQGRGHEQYF
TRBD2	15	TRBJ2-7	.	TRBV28	TGTGCCAGCAGTTTAGGGCTAGCGGCCTCCTACGAGCAGTACTTC	CASSLGLAASYEQYF
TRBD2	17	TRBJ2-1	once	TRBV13	TGTGCCAGCAGCCCAGACGCCGGACTAGCGCTATACAATGAGCAGTTCTTC	CASSPDAGLALYNEQFF
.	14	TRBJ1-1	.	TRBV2	TGTGCCAGCAGGCGGGACACCACTAACACTGAAGCTTTCTTT	CASRRDTTNTEAFF
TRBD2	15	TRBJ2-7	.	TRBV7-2	TGTGCCAGCAGCTTAGAGGGAGGGGTCGGGAGCGAGCAGTACTTC	CASSLEGGVGSEQYF
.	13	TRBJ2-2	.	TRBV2	TGTGCCAGCAGTCGGGACAACACCGGGGAGCTGTTTTTT	CASSRDNTGELFF
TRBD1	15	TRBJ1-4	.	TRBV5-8	TGTGCCAGCAGCGTACCGGACAGGGTGGGCGAAAAACTGTTTTTT	CASSVPDRVGEKLFF
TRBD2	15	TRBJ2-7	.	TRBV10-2	TGCGCCAGCAGTAATCGACAGTCTAGCGGCTACGAGCAGTACTTC	CASSNRQSSGYEQYF
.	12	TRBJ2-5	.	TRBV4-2	TGTGCCAGCAGCGGGAGCGGAGAGACCCAGTACTTC	CASSGSGETQYF
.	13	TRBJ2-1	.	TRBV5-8	TGTGCCAGCAGCTTGGGGCAGAATAGTGAGCAGTTCTTC	CASSLGQNSEQFF
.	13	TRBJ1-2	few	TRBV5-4	TGTGCCAGCAGCTTGGGGGGCTCCAGGGGCTACACCTTC	CASSLGGSRGYTF
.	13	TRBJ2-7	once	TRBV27	TGTGCCAGCAGTTTCTCGGGCTCCTACGAGCAGTACTTC	CASSFSGSYEQYF
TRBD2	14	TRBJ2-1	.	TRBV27	TGTGCCAGCAGTTTGGCGGGAGGGCCGATTGAGCAGTTCTTC	CASSLAGGPIEQFF
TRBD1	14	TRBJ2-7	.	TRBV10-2	TGCGCCAGCAGTGGGGACAGGAGATACTACGAGCAGTACTTC	CASSGDRRYYEQYF
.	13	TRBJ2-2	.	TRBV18	TGTGCCAGCCCTAAAAGGGAGGCCGGGGAGCTGTTTTTT	CASPKREAGELFF
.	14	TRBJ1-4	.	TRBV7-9	TGTGCCAGCAGCCCCCCGTGGGGCCATGAAAAACTGTTTTTT	CASSPPWGHEKLFF
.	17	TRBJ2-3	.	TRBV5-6	TGTGCCAGCAGCCTGCGTCGGGGTCCACGGCGCACAGATACGCAGTATTTT	CASSLRRGPRRTDTQYF
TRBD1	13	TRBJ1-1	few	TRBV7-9	TGTGCCAGCAGCTCACAGGGGTCTATTGAAGCTTTCTTT	CASSSQGSIEAFF
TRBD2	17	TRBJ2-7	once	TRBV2	TGTGCCAGCAGTCGAGGGCTAGCGGGTTCCATGTCCTACGAGCAGTACTTC	CASSRGLAGSMSYEQYF
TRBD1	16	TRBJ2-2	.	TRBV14	TGTGCCAGCAGCCTCACGACAGGGTTCGGCACCGGGGAGCTGTTTTTT	CASSLTTGFGTGELFF
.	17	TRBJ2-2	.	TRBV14	TGTGCCAGCAGCCAAGCCCTGGGGCAGGCGAACACCGGGGAGCTGTTTTTT	CASSQALGQANTGELFF
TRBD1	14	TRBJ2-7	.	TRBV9	TGTGCCAGCAGCGTAGGCGACAGGGTCTACGAGCAGTACTTC	CASSVGDRVYEQYF
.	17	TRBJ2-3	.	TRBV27	TGTGCCAGCAGTTTAAGGGGGAGAGGACCGGGCACAGATACGCAGTATTTT	CASSLRGRGPGTDTQYF
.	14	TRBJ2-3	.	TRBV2	TGTGCCAGCGGGGGGCATACAGGCACAGATACGCAGTATTTT	CASGGHTGTDTQYF
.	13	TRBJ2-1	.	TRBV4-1	TGCGCCAGCAGCCAAGGCACTTACAATGAGCAGTTCTTC	CASSQGTYNEQFF
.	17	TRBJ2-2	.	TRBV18	TGTGCCAGCTCACCACCGGGTCGGGAGACAGACACCGGGGAGCTGTTTTTT	CASSPPGRETDTGELFF
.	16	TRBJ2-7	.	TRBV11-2	TGTGCCAGCAGCAAGCAGACAGGGTTCGCGGGGCACGAGCAGTACTTC	CASSKQTGFAGHEQYF
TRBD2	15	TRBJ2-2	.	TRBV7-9	TGTGCCAGCAGCTCCCAGCGGGAGCTAACCGGGGAGCTGTTTTTT	CASSSQRELTGELFF
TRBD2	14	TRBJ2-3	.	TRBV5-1	TGCGCCAGCCGTACTAGCGGGAACACAGATACGCAGTATTTT	CASRTSGNTDTQYF
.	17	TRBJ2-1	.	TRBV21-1	TGTGCCAGCAGCAAAGGGTACACTAGCGGGAGATCCAATGAGCAGTTCTTC	CASSKGYTSGRSNEQFF
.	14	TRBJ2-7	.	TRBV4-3	TGCGCCAGCAGCCAGATCTCCGGCACCTACGAGCAGTACTTC	CASSQISGTYEQYF
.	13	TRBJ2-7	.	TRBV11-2	TGTGCCAGCAGCTTGCCGGGAGTCTACGAGCAGTACTTC	CASSLPGVYEQYF
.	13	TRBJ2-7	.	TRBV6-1	TGTGCCAGCACCCCCGCAGCGGCTTACGAGCAGTACTTC	CASTPAAAYEQYF
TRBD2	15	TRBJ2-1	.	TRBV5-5	TGTGCCAGCACCGTCCCCCTAGCGGACCTCGGTGAGCAGTTCTTC	CASTVPLADLGEQFF
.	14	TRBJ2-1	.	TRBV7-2	TGTGCCAGCAGCTTGAGGGAGGCGGAAAATGAGCAGTTCTTC	CASSLREAENEQFF
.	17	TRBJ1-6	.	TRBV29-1	TGCAGCGTGCTCCGGGTCCCCTGGGCCCTATATAATTCACCCCTCCACTTT	CSVLRVPWALYNSPLHF
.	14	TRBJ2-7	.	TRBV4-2	TGTGCCAGCAGCCACCTCGAGGGGTCGGACGAGCAGTACTTC	CASSHLEGSDEQYF
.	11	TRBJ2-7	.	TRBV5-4	TGTGCCAGCAGCTTGGGATACGAGCAGTACTTC	CASSLGYEQYF
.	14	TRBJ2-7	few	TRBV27	TGTGCCAGCAGAATCGAGCAGGGGAGTTACGAGCAGTACTTC	CASRIEQGSYEQYF
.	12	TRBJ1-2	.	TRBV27	TGTGCCAACGGAGGGGGAAACGATGGCTACACCTTC	CANGGGNDGYTF
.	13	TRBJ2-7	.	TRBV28	TGTGCCAGCAGTTTAATAAGGGGCAACGAGCAGTACTTC	CASSLIRGNEQYF
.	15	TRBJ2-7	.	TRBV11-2	TGTGCCAGCAGCTTAGAGACCGCGAACTCCTACGAGCAGTACTTC	CASSLETANSYEQYF
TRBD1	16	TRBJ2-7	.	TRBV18	TGTGCCAGCTCACCAACACCGGGACAGGGTACCGACGAGCAGTACTTC	CASSPTPGQGTDEQYF
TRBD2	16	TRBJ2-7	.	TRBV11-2	TGTGCCAGCAGCCCCTATAGCGGGACCCCTACCTACGAGCAGTACTTC	CASSPYSGTPTYEQYF
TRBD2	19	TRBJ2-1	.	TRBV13	TGTGCCAGCAGCTCACCGGGACTAGCGGGAGGGCTATCCTACAATGAGCAGTTCTTC	CASSSPGLAGGLSYNEQFF
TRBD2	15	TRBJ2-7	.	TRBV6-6	TGTGCCAGCAGCTGGGGAGCGGGAGGGCCATACGAGCAGTACTTC	CASSWGAGGPYEQYF
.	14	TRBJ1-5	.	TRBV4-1	TGCGCCAGCAGCCAGGAGACAGTTAATCAGCCCCAGCATTTT	CASSQETVNQPQHF
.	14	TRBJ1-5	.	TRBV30	TGTGCCTGGAGTTCATTCGGGGTCTATCAGCCCCAGCATTTT	CAWSSFGVYQPQHF
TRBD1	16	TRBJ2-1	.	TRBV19	TGTGCCAGTAGTATAGGACAGGGTGAGTCCTACAATGAGCAGTTCTTC	CASSIGQGESYNEQFF
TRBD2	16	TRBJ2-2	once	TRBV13	TGTGCCAGCAGCTCCGGGACTAGCGGTAACACCGGGGAGCTGTTTTTT	CASSSGTSGNTGELFF
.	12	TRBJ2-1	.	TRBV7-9	TGTGCCAGCAGCTTTTTGGATGATGAGCAGTTCTTC	CASSFLDDEQFF
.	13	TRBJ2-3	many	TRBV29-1	TGCAGCGTCGAACTAGCTGAGCGAGATACGCAGTATTTT	CSVELAERDTQYF
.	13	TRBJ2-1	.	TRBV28	TGTGCCAGCACCCCGGGGGTTTACAATGAGCAGTTCTTC	CASTPGVYNEQFF
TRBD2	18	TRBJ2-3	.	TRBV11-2	TGTGCCAGCAGCTTAGGCCGTCTAGCGGGACGTAGCACAGATACGCAGTATTTT	CASSLGRLAGRSTDTQYF
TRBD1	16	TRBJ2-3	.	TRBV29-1	TGCAGCGTTGAAGGAGGAAGGGGGCAATACACAGATACGCAGTATTTT	CSVEGGRGQYTDTQYF
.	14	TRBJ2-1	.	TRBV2	TGTGCCGATCAAAGTGGGAGCCCCTACAATGAGCAGTTCTTC	CADQSGSPYNEQFF
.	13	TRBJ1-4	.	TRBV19	TGTGCCAGAGGGCTTGGGGGGTGCGAAAAACTGTTTTTT	CARGLGGCEKLFF
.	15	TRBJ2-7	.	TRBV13	TGTGCCAGCAGCTTAGTTGGGGAGTACCCCCCCGAGCAGTACTTC	CASSLVGEYPPEQYF